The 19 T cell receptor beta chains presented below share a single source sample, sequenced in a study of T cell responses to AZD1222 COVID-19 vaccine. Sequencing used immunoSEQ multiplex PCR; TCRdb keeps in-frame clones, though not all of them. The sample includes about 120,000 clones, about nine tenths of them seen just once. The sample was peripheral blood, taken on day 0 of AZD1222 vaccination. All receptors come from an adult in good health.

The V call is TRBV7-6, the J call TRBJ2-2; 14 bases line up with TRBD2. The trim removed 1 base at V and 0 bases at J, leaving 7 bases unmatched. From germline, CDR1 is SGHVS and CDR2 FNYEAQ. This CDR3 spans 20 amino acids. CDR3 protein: CASSLVGTSGRSANTGELFF. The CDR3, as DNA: TGTGCCAGCAGCTTAGTCGGGACTAGCGGGAGATCGGCGAACACCGGGGAGCTGTTTTTT.

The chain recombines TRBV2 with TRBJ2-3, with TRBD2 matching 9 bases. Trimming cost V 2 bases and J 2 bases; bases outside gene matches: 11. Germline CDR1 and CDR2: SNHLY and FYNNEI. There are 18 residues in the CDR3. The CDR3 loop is CASSELWVSGSSTDTQYF. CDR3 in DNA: TGTGCCAGCAGTGAACTCTGGGTTAGCGGGAGCTCCACAGATACGCAGTATTTT.

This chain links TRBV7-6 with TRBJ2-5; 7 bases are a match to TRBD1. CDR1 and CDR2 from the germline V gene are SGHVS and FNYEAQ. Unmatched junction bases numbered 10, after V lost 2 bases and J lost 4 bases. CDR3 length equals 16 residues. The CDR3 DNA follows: TGTGCCAGCAGCTTATCGACAGGGATCTGGGGAGAGACCCAGTACTTC. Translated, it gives CASSLSTGIWGETQYF.

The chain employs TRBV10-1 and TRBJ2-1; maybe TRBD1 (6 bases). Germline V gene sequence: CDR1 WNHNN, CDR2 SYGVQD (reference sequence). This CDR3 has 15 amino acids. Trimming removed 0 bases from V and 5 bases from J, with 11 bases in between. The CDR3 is CASSESRGQNNEQFF. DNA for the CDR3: TGCGCCAGCAGTGAGTCAAGAGGACAGAACAATGAGCAGTTCTTC.

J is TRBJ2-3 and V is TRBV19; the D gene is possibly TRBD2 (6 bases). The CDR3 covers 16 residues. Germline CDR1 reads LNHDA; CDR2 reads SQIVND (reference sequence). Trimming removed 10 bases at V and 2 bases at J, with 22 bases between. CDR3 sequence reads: CATLALSSASTDTQYF. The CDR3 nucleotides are TGTGCCACCCTAGCTCTCTCTAGCGCTTCCACAGATACGCAGTATTTT. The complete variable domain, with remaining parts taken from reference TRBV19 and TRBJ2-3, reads DGGITQSPKYLFRKEGQNVTLSCEQNLNHDAMYWYRQDPGQGLRLIYYSQIVNDFQKGDIAEGYSVSREKKESFPLTVTSAQKNPTAFYLCATLALSSASTDTQYFGPGTRLTVL.

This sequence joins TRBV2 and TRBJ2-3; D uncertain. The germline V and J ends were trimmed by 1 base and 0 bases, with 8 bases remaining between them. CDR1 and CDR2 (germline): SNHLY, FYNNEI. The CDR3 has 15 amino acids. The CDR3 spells CASSEVWRSTDTQYF. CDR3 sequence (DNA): TGTGCCAGCAGTGAAGTTTGGAGAAGCACAGATACGCAGTATTTT.

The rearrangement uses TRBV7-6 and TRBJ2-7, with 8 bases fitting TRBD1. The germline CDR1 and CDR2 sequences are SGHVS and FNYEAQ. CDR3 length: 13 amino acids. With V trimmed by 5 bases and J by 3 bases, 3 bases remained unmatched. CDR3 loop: CASSPDRDYEQYF. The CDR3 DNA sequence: TGTGCCAGCAGCCCGGACAGGGACTACGAGCAGTACTTC.

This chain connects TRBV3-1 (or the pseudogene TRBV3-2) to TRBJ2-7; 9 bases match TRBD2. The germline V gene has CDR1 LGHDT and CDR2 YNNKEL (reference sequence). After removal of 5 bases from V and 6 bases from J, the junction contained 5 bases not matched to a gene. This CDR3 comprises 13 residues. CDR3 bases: TGTGCCAGCAGCACCGGGACTAGCCGCGAGCAGTACTTC. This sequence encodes CASSTGTSREQYF.

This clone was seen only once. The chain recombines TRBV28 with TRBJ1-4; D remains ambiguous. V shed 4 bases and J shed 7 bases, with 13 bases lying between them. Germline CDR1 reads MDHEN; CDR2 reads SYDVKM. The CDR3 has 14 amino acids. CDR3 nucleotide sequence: TGTGCCAGCAGTTCCAGCTCCGAGGGTGAAAAACTGTTTTTT. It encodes CASSSSSEGEKLFF. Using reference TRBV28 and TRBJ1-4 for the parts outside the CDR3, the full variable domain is DVKVTQSSRYLVKRTGEKVFLECVQDMDHENMFWYRQDPGLGLRLIYFSYDVKMKEKGDIPEGYSVSREKKERFSLILESASTNQTSMYLCASSSSSEGEKLFFGSGTQLSVL.

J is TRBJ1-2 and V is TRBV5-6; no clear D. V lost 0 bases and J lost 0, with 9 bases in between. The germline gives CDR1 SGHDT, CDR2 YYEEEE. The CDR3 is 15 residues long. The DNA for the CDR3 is TGTGCCAGCAGCTTGGGCGCGAACCCTAACTATGGCTACACCTTC. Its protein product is CASSLGANPNYGYTF.

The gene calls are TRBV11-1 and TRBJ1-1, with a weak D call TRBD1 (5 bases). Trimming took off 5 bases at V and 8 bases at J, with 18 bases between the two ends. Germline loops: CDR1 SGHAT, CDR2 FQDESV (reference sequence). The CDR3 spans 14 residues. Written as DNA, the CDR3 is TGTGCCAGCAGCCCCCTCACCGGGAACAGGGAAGCTTTCTTT. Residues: CASSPLTGNREAFF.

The CDR3: CASSSRTPSFGALNNEQFF. CDR3 bases: TGTGCCAGCAGCTCCCGGACCCCGTCTTTCGGGGCTTTGAACAATGAGCAGTTCTTC. The chain recombines TRBV7-8 with TRBJ2-1; D is possibly TRBD1 or TRBD2 (5 bases each). There are 19 residues in the CDR3. Germline lookup yields CDR1 SGHVS and CDR2 FQNEAQ. Trimming removed 4 bases at V and 5 bases at J, with 27 bases between.

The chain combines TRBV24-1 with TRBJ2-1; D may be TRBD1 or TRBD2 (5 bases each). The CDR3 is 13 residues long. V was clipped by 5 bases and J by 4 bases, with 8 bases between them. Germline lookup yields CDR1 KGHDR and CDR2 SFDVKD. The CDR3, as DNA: TGTGCCACCAGTGGGGACCCTTACAATGAGCAGTTCTTC. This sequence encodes CATSGDPYNEQFF.

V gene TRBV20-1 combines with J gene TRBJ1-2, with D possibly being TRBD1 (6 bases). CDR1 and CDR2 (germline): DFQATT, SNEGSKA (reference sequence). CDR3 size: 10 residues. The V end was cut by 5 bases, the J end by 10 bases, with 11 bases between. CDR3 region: CSAVDRSYTF. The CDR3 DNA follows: TGCAGTGCTGTCGACAGGTCCTACACCTTC.

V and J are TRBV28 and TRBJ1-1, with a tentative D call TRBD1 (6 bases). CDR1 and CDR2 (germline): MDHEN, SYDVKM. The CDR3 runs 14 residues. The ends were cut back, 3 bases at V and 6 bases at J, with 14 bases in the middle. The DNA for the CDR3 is TGTGCCAGCAGTTTTGGGAGGGAGGGGGCTGAAGCTTTCTTT. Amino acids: CASSFGREGAEAFF.

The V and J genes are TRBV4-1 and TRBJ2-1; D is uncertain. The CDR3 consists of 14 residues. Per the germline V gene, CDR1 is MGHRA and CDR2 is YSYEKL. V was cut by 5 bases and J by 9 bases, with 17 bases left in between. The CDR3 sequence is CASSGPLKGTEQFF. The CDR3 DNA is TGCGCCAGCAGCGGTCCCCTCAAGGGAACTGAGCAGTTCTTC.

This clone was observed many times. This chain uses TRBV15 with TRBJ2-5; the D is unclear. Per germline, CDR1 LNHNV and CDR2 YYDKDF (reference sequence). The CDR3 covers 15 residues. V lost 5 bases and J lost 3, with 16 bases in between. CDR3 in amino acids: CATSVTASGKETQYF. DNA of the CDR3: TGTGCCACCAGCGTCACAGCAAGTGGGAAAGAGACCCAGTACTTC.

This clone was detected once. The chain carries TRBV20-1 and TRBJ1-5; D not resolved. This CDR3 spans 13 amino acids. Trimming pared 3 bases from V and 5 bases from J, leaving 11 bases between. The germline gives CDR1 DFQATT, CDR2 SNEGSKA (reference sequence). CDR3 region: CSASFAPYQPQHF. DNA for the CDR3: TGCAGTGCTAGTTTCGCTCCCTATCAGCCCCAGCATTTT.

The CDR3 DNA is TGTGCCAGCAGCCCGTCGGACAGGCAAGAGACCCAGTACTTC. Encoded protein: CASSPSDRQETQYF. This sequence joins TRBV28 and TRBJ2-5, with TRBD1 matching over 7 bases. In germline, CDR1 is MDHEN, CDR2 SYDVKM. Trimming removed 6 bases from V and 2 bases from J; junction bases left unmatched: 6. CDR3 length: 14 amino acids.